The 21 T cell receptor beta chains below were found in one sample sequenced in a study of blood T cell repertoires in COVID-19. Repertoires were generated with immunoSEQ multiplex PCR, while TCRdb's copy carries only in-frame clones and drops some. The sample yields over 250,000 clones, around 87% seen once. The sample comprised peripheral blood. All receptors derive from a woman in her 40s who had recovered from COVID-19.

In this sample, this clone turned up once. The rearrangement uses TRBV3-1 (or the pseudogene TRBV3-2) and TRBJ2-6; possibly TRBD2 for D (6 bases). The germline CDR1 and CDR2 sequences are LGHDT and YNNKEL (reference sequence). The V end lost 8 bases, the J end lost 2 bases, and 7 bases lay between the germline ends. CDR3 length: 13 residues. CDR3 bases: TGTGCCAGCCGCGGGGCTGGGGCCAACGTCCTGACTTTC. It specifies CASRGAGANVLTF.

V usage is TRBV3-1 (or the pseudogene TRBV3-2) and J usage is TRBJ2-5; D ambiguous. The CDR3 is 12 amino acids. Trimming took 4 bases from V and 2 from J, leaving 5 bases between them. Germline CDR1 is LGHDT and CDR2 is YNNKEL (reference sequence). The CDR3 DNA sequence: TGTGCCAGCAGCCCTAATCAAGAGACCCAGTACTTC. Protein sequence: CASSPNQETQYF.

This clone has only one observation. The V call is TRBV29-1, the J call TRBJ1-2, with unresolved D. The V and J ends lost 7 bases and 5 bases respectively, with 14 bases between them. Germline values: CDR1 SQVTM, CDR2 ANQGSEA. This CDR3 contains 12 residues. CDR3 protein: CSASKESYGYTF. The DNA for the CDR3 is TGCAGCGCCTCCAAGGAGTCATATGGCTACACCTTC. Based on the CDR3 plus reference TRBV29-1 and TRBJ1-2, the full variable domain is SAVISQKPSRDICQRGTSLTIQCQVDSQVTMMFWYRQQPGQSLTLIATANQGSEATYESGFVIDKFPISRPNLTFSTLTVSNMSPEDSSIYLCSASKESYGYTFGSGTRLTVV.

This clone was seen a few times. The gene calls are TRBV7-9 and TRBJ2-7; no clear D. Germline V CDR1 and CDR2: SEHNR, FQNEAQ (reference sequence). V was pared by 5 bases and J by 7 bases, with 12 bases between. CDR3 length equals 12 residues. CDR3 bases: TGTGCCAGCAGCAGCTTCAAGTTAGAGCAGTACTTC. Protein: CASSSFKLEQYF.

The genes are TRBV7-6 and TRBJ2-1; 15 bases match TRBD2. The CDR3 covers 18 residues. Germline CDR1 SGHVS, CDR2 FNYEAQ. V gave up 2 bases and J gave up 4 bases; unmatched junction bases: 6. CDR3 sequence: CASSLRWTSGGGYNEQFF. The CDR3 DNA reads TGTGCCAGCAGCTTACGATGGACTAGCGGGGGGGGATACAATGAGCAGTTCTTC.

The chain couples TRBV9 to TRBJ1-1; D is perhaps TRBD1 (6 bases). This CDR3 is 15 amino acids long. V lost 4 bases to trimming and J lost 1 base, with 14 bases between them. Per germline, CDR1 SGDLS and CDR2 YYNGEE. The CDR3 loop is CASSPPQGSNTEAFF. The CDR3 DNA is TGTGCCAGCAGCCCCCCACAGGGTTCGAACACTGAAGCTTTCTTT. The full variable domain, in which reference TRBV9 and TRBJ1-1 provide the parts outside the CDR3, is DSGVTQTPKHLITATGQRVTLRCSPRSGDLSVYWYQQSLDQGLQFLIQYYNGEERAKGNILERFSAQQFPDLHSELNLSSLELGDSALYFCASSPPQGSNTEAFFGQGTRLTVV.

CDR3 nucleotides: TGTGCCAGCAGTTACTCGCGGGGACAGGGAGGAGGAAACACCATATATTTT. It encodes CASSYSRGQGGGNTIYF. The genes are TRBV6-2 or TRBV6-3 and TRBJ1-3; 9 bases are shared with TRBD1. Germline V CDR1 and CDR2: MNHEY, SVGEGT. This CDR3 region has 17 residues. Losses at the gene ends were 0 bases for V and 4 bases for J; bases not matched to a gene: 7.

The CDR3 sequence is CASSPSGGWETQYF. The CDR3 region has the DNA TGTGCCAGCAGCCCTAGCGGGGGGTGGGAGACCCAGTACTTC. This rearrangement joins TRBV7-9 to TRBJ2-5, with TRBD2 identical over 11 bases. The V and J ends lost 5 bases and 5 bases, in that order; junction bases with no gene match: 4. From germline, CDR1 is SEHNR and CDR2 FQNEAQ (reference sequence). This CDR3 spans 14 amino acids. The complete variable domain, with remaining parts taken from reference TRBV7-9 and TRBJ2-5, reads DTGVSQNPRHKITKRGQNVTFRCDPISEHNRLYWYRQTLGQGPEFLTYFQNEAQLEKSRLLSDRFSAERPKGSFSTLEIQRTEQGDSAMYLCASSPSGGWETQYFGPGTRLLVL.

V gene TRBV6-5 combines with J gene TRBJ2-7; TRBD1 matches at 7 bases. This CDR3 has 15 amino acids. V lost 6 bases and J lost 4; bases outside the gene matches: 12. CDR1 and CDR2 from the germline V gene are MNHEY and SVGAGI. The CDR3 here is CASRTDRDGWYEQYF. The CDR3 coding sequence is TGTGCCAGCAGAACCGACAGGGATGGGTGGTACGAGCAGTACTTC.

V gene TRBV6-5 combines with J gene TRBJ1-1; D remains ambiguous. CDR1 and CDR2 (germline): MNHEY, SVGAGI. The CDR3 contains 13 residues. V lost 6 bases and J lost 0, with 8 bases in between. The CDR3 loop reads CASRQPVNTEAFF. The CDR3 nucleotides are TGTGCCAGCAGACAGCCCGTGAACACTGAAGCTTTCTTT.

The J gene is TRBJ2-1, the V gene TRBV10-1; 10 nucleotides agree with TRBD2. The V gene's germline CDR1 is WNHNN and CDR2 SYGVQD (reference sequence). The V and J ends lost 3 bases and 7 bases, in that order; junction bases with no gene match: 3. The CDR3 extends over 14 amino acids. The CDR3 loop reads CASSEAGGPNEQFF. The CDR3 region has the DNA TGCGCCAGCAGTGAAGCGGGGGGGCCGAATGAGCAGTTCTTC.

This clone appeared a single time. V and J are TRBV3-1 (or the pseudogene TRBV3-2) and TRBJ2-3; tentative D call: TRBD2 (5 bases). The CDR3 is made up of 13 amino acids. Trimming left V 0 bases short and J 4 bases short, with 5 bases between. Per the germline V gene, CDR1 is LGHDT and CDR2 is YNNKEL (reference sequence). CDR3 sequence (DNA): TGTGCCAGCAGCCAAGATAGCGCAGATACGCAGTATTTT. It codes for CASSQDSADTQYF.

The CDR3 is CASSFDSLNEQFF. CDR3 bases: TGTGCCAGCAGTTTTGACAGTCTGAATGAGCAGTTCTTC. The chain couples TRBV12-3 or TRBV12-4 to TRBJ2-1; perhaps TRBD1 as D (5 bases). Between the trimmed V and J ends, which lost 3 bases and 7 bases, there was a span of 10 bases. The CDR3 covers 13 residues.

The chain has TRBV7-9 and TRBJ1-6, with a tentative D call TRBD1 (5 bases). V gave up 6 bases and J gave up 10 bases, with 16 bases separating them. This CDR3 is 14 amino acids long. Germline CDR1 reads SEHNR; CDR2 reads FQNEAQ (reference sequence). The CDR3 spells CASRGPQGKSPLHF. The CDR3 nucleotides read TGTGCCAGCAGAGGGCCCCAGGGCAAGTCACCCCTCCACTTT.

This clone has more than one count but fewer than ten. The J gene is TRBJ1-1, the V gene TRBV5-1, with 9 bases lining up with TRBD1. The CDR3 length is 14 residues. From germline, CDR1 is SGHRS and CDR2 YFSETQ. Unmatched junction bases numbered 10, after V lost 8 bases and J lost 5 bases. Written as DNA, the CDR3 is TGCGCCAGTAAGCCGGGACAGGGAAGGACTGAAGCTTTCTTT. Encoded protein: CASKPGQGRTEAFF.

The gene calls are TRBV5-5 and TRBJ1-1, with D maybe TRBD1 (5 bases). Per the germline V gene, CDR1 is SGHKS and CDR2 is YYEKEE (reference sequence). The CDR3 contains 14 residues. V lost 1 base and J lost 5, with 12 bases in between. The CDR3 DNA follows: TGTGCCAGCAGCTTGACTACAGGCGCAACTGAAGCTTTCTTT. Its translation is CASSLTTGATEAFF.

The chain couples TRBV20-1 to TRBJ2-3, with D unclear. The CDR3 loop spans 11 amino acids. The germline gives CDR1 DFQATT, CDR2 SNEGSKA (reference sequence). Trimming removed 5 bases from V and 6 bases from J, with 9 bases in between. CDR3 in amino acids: CSALYGDTQYF. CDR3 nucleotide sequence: TGCAGTGCTTTATACGGGGATACGCAGTATTTT.

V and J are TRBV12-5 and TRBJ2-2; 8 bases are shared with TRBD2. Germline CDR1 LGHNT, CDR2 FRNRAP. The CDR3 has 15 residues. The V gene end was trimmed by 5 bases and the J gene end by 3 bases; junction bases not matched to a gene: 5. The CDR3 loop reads CASGTREGDTGELFF. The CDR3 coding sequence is TGTGCTAGTGGTACCCGGGAGGGCGACACCGGGGAGCTGTTTTTT.

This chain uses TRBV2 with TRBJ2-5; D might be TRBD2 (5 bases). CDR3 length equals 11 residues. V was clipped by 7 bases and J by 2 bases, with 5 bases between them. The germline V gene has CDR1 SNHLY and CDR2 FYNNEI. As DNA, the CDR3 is TGTGCCAGCACGGGGCAAGAGACCCAGTACTTC. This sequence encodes CASTGQETQYF.

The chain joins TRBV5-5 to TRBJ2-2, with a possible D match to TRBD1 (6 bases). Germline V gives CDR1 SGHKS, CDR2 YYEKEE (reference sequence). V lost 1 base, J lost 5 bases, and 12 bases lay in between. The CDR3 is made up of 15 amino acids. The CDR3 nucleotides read TGTGCCAGCAGCTTGTGGCAGGGGCTGACCGGGGAGCTGTTTTTT. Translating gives CASSLWQGLTGELFF.

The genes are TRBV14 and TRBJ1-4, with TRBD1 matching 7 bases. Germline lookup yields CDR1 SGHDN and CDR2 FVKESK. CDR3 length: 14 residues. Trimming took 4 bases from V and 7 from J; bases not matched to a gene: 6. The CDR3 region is CASSRTGGAEKLFF. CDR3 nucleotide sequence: TGTGCCAGCAGCCGGACAGGCGGCGCTGAAAAACTGTTTTTT.